This T cell receptor (beta chain) emerged from a study of blood T cells in healthy people across ages. Overall study context: About one barcoded beta molecule per two T cells was the capture yield of template switching.

V shed 6 bases, J shed 7 bases, and the junction held 8 bases outside the gene matches. The CDR3 is 13 amino acids. Germline V lookup: CDR1 SEHNR, CDR2 FQNEAQ (reference sequence). The authors ran a second PCR of about 7 to 11 cycles using a sample-barcoded 5' primer and a J-beta primer mix. All cDNA molecules were each tagged by a template-switch adaptor with 12 random nucleotides. One entry per CDR3 protein results from TCRdb running MiXCR on the 5' RACE reads. The sample consists of some 1.5 million distinct CDR3 sequences, about 30% of them appearing once. The study's findings and limits: Per million T cells, TCR beta diversity dropped about linearly as age rose. As naive T cell percentage varied, TCR beta diversity correlated strongly with it.

Points on this clonotype: Antigen: not known.

The clonotype comes from a woman in her 30s in good health. The V and J genes are TRBV7-9 and TRBJ2-5; TRBD2 matches 7 bases. The sample taken for sequencing was blood. For the CDR3, the DNA is TGTGCCAGCAGAGCGGGGCGTGAGCGGACCCAGTACTTC. It yields the protein CASRAGRERTQYF.